Each of the 6 T cell receptor beta chains below was sequenced from the same sample in a study of T-cell memory formation after mild COVID-19. Using its own MiXCR run on the 5' RACE reads, TCRdb lists one record per CDR3 protein. The sample consists of 30,000 to 35,000 distinct CDR3 sequences, about 7.3% of them appearing once. Sequencing was performed on PBMCs or a T cell subset sorted from them (not recorded which). The source of these receptors is a man younger than 30 who had mild COVID-19 (a few samples of this study predate the infection). Cell type and time point are not known.

There are many counts of this clonotype. The chain recombines TRBV21-1 with TRBJ2-7; TRBD1, the D gene given by the table, was not confirmed from the DNA. TRBV21-1 is labeled a pseudogene. The length of the CDR3 is 14 residues. The CDR3 coding sequence is TGTGCCAGCAGCAAGGACACAGGGGGCAATGAGCAGTACGTC. Translated, it gives CASSKDTGGNEQYV.

This clonotype was detected ten times or more. The CDR3 DNA sequence: TGTGCCATCACGGAAGGGGCGAGCGGGAGAGATACGCAGTATTTT. Protein product: CAITEGASGRDTQYF. V usage is TRBV10-3 and J usage is TRBJ2-3, with 8 bases lining up with TRBD2. V dropped 7 bases and J dropped 5; count of bases not matched to a gene: 11. Germline lookup yields CDR1 ENHRY and CDR2 SYGVKD. The CDR3 extends over 15 amino acids.

The V call is TRBV18, the J call TRBJ2-1, with 7 bases fitting TRBD1. The V gene end was trimmed by 6 bases and the J gene end by 9 bases; junction bases not matched to a gene: 11. Germline assignment: CDR1 KGHSH and CDR2 LQKENI. The CDR3 is 14 amino acids. The CDR3, as DNA: TGTGCCAGCTCGTTCACAGGGGTGGATGGTGAGCAGTTCTTC. Its translation: CASSFTGVDGEQFF.

The gene calls are TRBV5-1 and TRBJ2-1; 13 nucleotides line up with TRBD2. J gave up 6 bases and V 0 bases, and 15 bases lay outside the gene matches. CDR3 length: 20 residues. Germline V gives CDR1 SGHRS, CDR2 YFSETQ. The CDR3 region has the DNA TGCGCCAGCAGCTTGGCATTGACTAGCGGGGGGCCCCTATCTGGCAATGAGCAGTTCTTC. Translated, it gives CASSLALTSGGPLSGNEQFF.

This clonotype was observed many times. The chain links TRBV4-3 to TRBJ2-7; 7 bases match TRBD2. With V trimmed by 0 bases and J by 0 bases, 2 bases remained unmatched. Germline V gene sequence: CDR1 LGHNA, CDR2 YSLEER. The CDR3 extends over 15 amino acids. CDR3: CASSQDLAASYEQYF. CDR3 DNA: TGCGCCAGCAGCCAAGACCTAGCGGCCTCCTACGAGCAGTACTTC.

This clonotype was seen repeatedly, ten times or more. The rearrangement links TRBV18 to TRBJ1-6; D remains ambiguous. V lost 4 bases to trimming and J lost 7 bases, with 11 bases between them. Germline loops: CDR1 KGHSH, CDR2 LQKENI. The CDR3 runs to 14 residues. The CDR3 loop reads CASSLELANSPLHF. CDR3 DNA sequence: TGTGCCAGCTCACTGGAGCTGGCGAATTCACCCCTCCACTTT.